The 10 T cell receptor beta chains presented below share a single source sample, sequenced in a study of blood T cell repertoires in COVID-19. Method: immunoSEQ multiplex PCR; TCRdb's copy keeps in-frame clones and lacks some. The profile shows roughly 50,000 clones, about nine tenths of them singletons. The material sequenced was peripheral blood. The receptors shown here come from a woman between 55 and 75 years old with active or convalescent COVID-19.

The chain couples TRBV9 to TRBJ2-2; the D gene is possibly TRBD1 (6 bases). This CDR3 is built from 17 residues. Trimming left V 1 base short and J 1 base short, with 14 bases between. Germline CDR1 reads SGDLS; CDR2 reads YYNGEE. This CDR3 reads CASSVQGWSGNTGELFF. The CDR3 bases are TGTGCCAGCAGCGTACAGGGGTGGTCAGGGAACACCGGGGAGCTGTTTTTT.

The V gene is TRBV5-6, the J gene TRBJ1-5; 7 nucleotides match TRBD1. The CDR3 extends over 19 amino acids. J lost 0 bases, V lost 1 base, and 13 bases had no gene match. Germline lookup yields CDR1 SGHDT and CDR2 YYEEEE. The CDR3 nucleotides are TGTGCCAGCAGCTTGAGTTTCGCGGGACAGCTTAGTAGCAATCAGCCCCAGCATTTT. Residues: CASSLSFAGQLSSNQPQHF.

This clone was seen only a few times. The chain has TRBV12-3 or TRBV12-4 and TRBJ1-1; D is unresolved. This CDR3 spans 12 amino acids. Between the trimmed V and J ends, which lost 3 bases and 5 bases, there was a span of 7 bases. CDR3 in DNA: TGTGCCAGCAGTTTTAGTGAAACTGAAGCTTTCTTT. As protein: CASSFSETEAFF.

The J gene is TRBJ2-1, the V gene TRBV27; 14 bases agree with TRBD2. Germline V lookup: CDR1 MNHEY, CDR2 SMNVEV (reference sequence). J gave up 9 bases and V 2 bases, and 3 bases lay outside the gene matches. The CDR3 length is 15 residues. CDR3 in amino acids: CASSLVGTSGGEQFF. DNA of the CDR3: TGTGCCAGCAGTTTAGTTGGGACTAGCGGGGGTGAGCAGTTCTTC.

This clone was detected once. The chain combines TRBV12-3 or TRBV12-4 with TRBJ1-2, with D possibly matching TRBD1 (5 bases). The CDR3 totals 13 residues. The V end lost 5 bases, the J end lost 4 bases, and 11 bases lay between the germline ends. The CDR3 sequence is CASSPQGSYGYTF. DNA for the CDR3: TGTGCCAGCAGTCCCCAGGGTAGCTATGGCTACACCTTC.

The CDR3 loop reads CATSTGSYNEQFF. CDR3 DNA: TGTGCCACCAGTACCGGCTCCTACAATGAGCAGTTCTTC. The chain combines TRBV24-1 with TRBJ2-1; D is ambiguous. V lost 6 bases and J 0 bases, leaving 5 bases between the germline ends. CDR1 is KGHDR, CDR2 SFDVKD, per germline. The CDR3 totals 13 residues.

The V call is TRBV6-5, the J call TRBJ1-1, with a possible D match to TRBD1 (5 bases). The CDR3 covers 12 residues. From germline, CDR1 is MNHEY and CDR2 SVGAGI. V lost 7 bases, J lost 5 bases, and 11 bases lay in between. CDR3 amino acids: CASISGSTEAFF. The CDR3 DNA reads TGTGCCAGCATTTCAGGGTCGACTGAAGCTTTCTTT.

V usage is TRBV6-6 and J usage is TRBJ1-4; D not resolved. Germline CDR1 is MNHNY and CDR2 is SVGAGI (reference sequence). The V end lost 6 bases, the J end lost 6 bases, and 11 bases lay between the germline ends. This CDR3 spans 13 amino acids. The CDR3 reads CASSLILDEKLFF. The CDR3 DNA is TGTGCCAGCAGCCTTATACTTGATGAAAAACTGTTTTTT.

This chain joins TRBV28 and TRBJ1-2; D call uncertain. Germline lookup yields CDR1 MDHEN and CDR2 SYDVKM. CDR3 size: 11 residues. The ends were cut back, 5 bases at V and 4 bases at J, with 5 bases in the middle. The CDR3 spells CASSPSYGYTF. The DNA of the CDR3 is TGTGCCAGCAGTCCGAGCTATGGCTACACCTTC.

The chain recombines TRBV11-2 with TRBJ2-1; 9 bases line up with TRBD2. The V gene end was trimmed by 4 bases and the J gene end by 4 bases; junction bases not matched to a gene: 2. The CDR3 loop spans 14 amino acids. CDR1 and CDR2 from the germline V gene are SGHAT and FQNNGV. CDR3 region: CASSWAGGYNEQFF. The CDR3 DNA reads TGTGCCAGCAGCTGGGCGGGAGGGTACAATGAGCAGTTCTTC.